Below, 12 T cell receptor beta chains from the same sample are listed, as sequenced in a study of cytomegalovirus exposure and HLA in healthy donors. PCR involved 60 Vbeta and 13 Jbeta primers. The repertoire was sequenced with immunoSEQ multiplex PCR; TCRdb's copy has only in-frame clones and lacks some. Of under 250,000 clones listed, 78% are singletons. The sample comprised PBMCs. These receptors were taken from a boy aged 5-17 years in good health and CMV-seronegative.

CDR3 sequence: CASSEGWRDPYNEQFF. CDR3 DNA sequence: TGTGCCAGCAGTGAAGGATGGCGGGACCCGTACAATGAGCAGTTCTTC. The rearrangement uses TRBV6-1 and TRBJ2-1, with D possibly matching TRBD2 (6 bases). There are 16 residues in the CDR3. Trimming cost V 1 base and J 4 bases, with 14 bases left between them. The V gene's germline CDR1 is MNHNS and CDR2 SASEGT.

The genes are TRBV7-9 and TRBJ1-4, with D uncertain. Germline CDR1 and CDR2: SEHNR and FQNEAQ (reference sequence). This CDR3 contains 15 residues. V was shortened by 0 bases and J by 6 bases, with 11 bases between the two germline ends. The CDR3 region is CASSLAVAMDEKLFF. The CDR3 DNA sequence: TGTGCCAGCAGCTTAGCGGTGGCAATGGATGAAAAACTGTTTTTT.

The chain recombines TRBV15 with TRBJ2-1; 7 nucleotides align to TRBD1. V trimming: 3 bases; J trimming: 8 bases; junction bases outside the gene matches: 16. This CDR3 is built from 17 residues. In germline, CDR1 is LNHNV, CDR2 YYDKDF (reference sequence). The CDR3 DNA is TGTGCCACCAGCAGCCCACAGGGGCCCCTAGGGACCGATGAGCAGTTCTTC. This translates into CATSSPQGPLGTDEQFF.

V gene TRBV29-1 combines with J gene TRBJ1-1; weak D call: TRBD1 (5 bases). Trimming removed 7 bases from V and 2 bases from J, with 20 bases in between. CDR1 is SQVTM and CDR2 is ANQGSEA in the germline V gene. The length of the CDR3 is 15 residues. CDR3 nucleotides: TGCAGCGCCTCCCGCGGGGGGGTTTCAAACACTGAAGCTTTCTTT. This translates into CSASRGGVSNTEAFF.

As DNA, the CDR3 is TGCGCCAGCAGTTTTGAGGGCAACGAGCAGTACTTC. This gives the protein CASSFEGNEQYF. This chain joins TRBV5-1 and TRBJ2-7, with D perhaps matching TRBD2 (5 bases). The V and J ends lost 5 bases and 5 bases respectively, with 11 bases between them. The CDR3 is 12 amino acids. Germline CDR1 SGHRS, CDR2 YFSETQ.

The gene calls are TRBV11-2 and TRBJ2-7; D gene unclear. The CDR3 length is 15 residues. Trimming stripped 0 bases from V and 6 bases from J, with 15 bases between. The germline gives CDR1 SGHAT, CDR2 FQNNGV. CDR3 protein: CASSLDLPTMGEQYF. The CDR3 coding sequence is TGTGCCAGCAGCTTAGATCTCCCCACTATGGGCGAGCAGTACTTC.

In DNA form, the CDR3 reads TGCAGCGTTCATCCGGACAGGCCCCAGAACACTGAAGCTTTCTTT. Translation: CSVHPDRPQNTEAFF. This chain uses TRBV29-1 with TRBJ1-1; 7 bases line up with TRBD1. V shed 5 bases and J 1 base; nucleotides not matched to a gene: 10. From germline, CDR1 is SQVTM and CDR2 ANQGSEA. This CDR3 region has 15 residues.

The chain recombines TRBV10-3 with TRBJ2-7; 15 positions match TRBD2. With V trimmed by 4 bases and J by 4 bases, 5 bases remained unmatched. Germline V gene lookup returns CDR1 ENHRY and CDR2 SYGVKD. CDR3 size: 16 residues. For the CDR3, the DNA is TGTGCCATCAGTGCTGGACTAGCGGGAGGGAAGTACGAGCAGTACTTC. It yields the protein CAISAGLAGGKYEQYF.

The rearrangement joins TRBV5-6 to TRBJ1-1; 7 bases map to TRBD1. V was clipped by 4 bases and J by 10 bases; unmatched bases: 7. CDR3 length: 12 residues. Germline V gene sequence: CDR1 SGHDT, CDR2 YYEEEE. The CDR3 bases are TGTGCCAGCAGCGGCACAGGGGTAGGAGCTTTCTTT. Encoded protein: CASSGTGVGAFF.

The chain is built from TRBV6-5 and TRBJ2-7; 11 bases match TRBD2. This CDR3 is built from 14 residues. Per the germline V gene, CDR1 is MNHEY and CDR2 is SVGAGI. The V segment lost 4 bases and the J segment 3 bases; nucleotides outside the gene matches: 2. The DNA of the CDR3 is TGTGCCAGCAGTTCGGGACTAGCGGTCTACGAGCAGTACTTC. It translates to CASSSGLAVYEQYF.

The chain uses TRBV5-1 and TRBJ2-7, with D tentatively TRBD1 (5 bases). Looked up from germline, CDR1 is SGHRS and CDR2 is YFSETQ. The CDR3 has 15 residues. The germline V and J ends were trimmed by 6 bases and 4 bases, with 20 bases remaining between them. The CDR3 nucleotides are TGCGCCAGCACCCCCGTAAGTGCAGGGAATTACGAGCAGTACTTC. Translated: CASTPVSAGNYEQYF.

The gene calls are TRBV19 and TRBJ1-4; TRBD1 matches at 7 bases. Unmatched junction bases numbered 6, after V lost 10 bases and J lost 7 bases. Germline lookup yields CDR1 LNHDA and CDR2 SQIVND (reference sequence). The CDR3 totals 12 residues. The CDR3 spells CATTQGGEKLFF. In DNA, the CDR3 is TGTGCCACCACGCAGGGGGGTGAAAAACTGTTTTTT.